Sequencing of this T cell receptor (beta chain) was carried out in a study of T cells in Graves' hyperthyroidism and ophthalmopathy. The CDR3 is 15 residues long. From germline, CDR1 is MGHRA and CDR2 YSYEKL. V was trimmed by 2 bases and J by 0 bases, leaving 7 bases between them. RNA transcripts were the template for amplifying TCR beta CDR3 regions. During a first-round RT-PCR of the TCR CDR3, the HTBI primer set was used. Each CDR3 protein is one row after TCRdb ran MiXCR on the multiplex PCR reads. The sample contains roughly 800,000 distinct CDR3 sequences, 35% to 45% of which appear only once. The chain couples TRBV4-1 to TRBJ2-2; the D gene is possibly TRBD1 (5 bases). The sample comprised blood. The receptor's source is a young man with Graves' hyperthyroidism. The CDR3 nucleotides read TGCGCCAGCAGCCAACCAGGGACGAACACCGGGGAGCTGTTTTTT. Translating it yields CASSQPGTNTGELFF.